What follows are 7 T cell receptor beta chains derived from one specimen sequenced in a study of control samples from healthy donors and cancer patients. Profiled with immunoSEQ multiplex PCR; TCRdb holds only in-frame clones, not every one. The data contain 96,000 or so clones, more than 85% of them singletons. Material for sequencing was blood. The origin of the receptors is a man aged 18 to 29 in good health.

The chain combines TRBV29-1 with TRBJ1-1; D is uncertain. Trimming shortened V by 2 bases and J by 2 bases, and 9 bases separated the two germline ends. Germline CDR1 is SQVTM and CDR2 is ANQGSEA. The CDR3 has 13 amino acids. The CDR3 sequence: CSVERAINTEAFF. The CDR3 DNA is TGCAGCGTTGAAAGGGCAATTAACACTGAAGCTTTCTTT.

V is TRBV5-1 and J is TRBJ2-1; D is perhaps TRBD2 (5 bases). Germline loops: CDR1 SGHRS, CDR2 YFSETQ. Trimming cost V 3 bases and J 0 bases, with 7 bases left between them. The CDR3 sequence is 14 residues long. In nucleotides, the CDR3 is TGCGCCAGCAGCTCGGGAAGCTCCTACAATGAGCAGTTCTTC. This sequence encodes CASSSGSSYNEQFF.

CDR3 loop: CASSTLRGSGELFF. The DNA for the CDR3 is TGTGCCAGTAGTACCCTCCGGGGGTCCGGGGAGCTGTTTTTT. The chain recombines TRBV19 with TRBJ2-2; tentatively, D is TRBD2 (6 bases). The CDR3 spans 14 residues. CDR1 and CDR2 from the germline V gene are LNHDA and SQIVND (reference sequence). V was pared by 4 bases and J by 6 bases, with 12 bases between.

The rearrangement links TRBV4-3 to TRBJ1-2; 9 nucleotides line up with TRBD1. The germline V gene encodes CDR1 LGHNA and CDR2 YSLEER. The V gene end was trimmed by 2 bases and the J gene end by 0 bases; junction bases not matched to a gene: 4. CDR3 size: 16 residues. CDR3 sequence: CASSQWGTGPNYGYTF. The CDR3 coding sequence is TGCGCCAGCAGCCAATGGGGGACAGGGCCTAACTATGGCTACACCTTC.

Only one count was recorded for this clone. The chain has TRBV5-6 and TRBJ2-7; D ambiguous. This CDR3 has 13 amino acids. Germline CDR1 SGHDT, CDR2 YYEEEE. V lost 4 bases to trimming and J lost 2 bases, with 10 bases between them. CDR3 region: CASSLWLTYEQYF. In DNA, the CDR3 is TGTGCCAGCAGCCTCTGGCTGACCTACGAGCAGTACTTC.

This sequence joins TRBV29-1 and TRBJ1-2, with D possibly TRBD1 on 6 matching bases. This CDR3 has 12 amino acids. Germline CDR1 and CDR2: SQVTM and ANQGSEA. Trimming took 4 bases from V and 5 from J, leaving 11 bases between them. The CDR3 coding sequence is TGCAGCGTTGGGGACATTGGGTATGGCTACACCTTC. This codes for CSVGDIGYGYTF.

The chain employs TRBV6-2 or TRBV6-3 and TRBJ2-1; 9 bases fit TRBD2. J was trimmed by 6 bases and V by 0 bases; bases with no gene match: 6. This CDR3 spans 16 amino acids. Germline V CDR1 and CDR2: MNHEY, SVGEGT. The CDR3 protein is CASSYSSSGSRNEQFF. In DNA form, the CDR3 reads TGTGCCAGCAGTTACTCGAGTAGCGGGAGTCGCAATGAGCAGTTCTTC.